This T cell receptor beta chain is from a study of beta chain features in type 1 diabetes. Study information: In all, about 110 million sorted cells from all samples were analyzed. General study points: cDNA sequencing could over-represent cells with high TCR expression. A pattern of fewer insertions and more deletions at VDJ junctions was seen in type 1 diabetes patients.

The whole isolated RNA underwent reverse transcription, so sequencing captured expressed TCRB transcripts. Here immunoSEQ multiplex PCR was the method, and the copy in TCRdb shows in-frame clones only, minus some. Of around 450,000 clones in the sample, roughly 11% are singletons; the top ten hold about 0.045%. About this clone: Antigen unknown.

The single heparinised draw taken from each donor contained roughly 110 mL of blood on average. Losses at the gene ends were 8 bases for V and 2 bases for J; bases not matched to a gene: 5. The CDR3 has 14 amino acids. Germline V gives CDR1 SQVTM, CDR2 ANQGSEA. The rearrangement joins TRBV29-1 to TRBJ2-4; 11 nucleotides line up with TRBD1. This TCR was recovered from a woman under 30 in good health. Material for sequencing was naive CD4+ T cells from blood. The CDR3 nucleotides read TGCAGCACATGGACAGGGGGCCCCAAAAACATTCAGTACTTC. Translating gives CSTWTGGPKNIQYF.